What follows are 14 T cell receptor beta chains derived from one specimen sequenced in a study of neurological immune-mediated disorders. TCRdb re-derived calls from the 5' RACE reads in MiXCR, one entry per CDR3 protein. This table holds some 77,000 distinct CDR3 sequences, about 9.4% found once. Material: PBMCs. Receptors originate from a man in his fifties in good health.

This clonotype was detected ten times or more. The rearrangement links TRBV12-3 or TRBV12-4 to TRBJ2-2; D might be TRBD2 (5 bases). The CDR3 covers 15 residues. Trimming took off 6 bases at V and 7 bases at J, with 18 bases between the two ends. The DNA of the CDR3 is TGTGCCAGCAGGATTCCGAATCTGGCGGGCGGGGAGCTGTTTTTT. Translating gives CASRIPNLAGGELFF.

This clonotype has a count of ten or more. The rearrangement uses TRBV20-1 and TRBJ2-7; D ambiguous. Germline lookup yields CDR1 DFQATT and CDR2 SNEGSKA (reference sequence). This CDR3 has 14 amino acids. V lost 0 bases and J lost 3, with 12 bases in between. The CDR3 sequence is CSARESGYRYEQYF. CDR3 bases: TGCAGTGCTAGAGAGTCAGGCTACCGCTACGAGCAGTACTTC.

This clonotype was counted ten times or more. V and J are TRBV3-1 and TRBJ2-1; 8 nucleotides line up with TRBD2. The junction had 9 bases not matched to a gene; V was cut back by 4 bases and J by 4 bases. CDR3 size: 16 residues. The germline CDR1 and CDR2 sequences are LGHDT and YNNKEL (reference sequence). DNA of the CDR3: TGTGCCAGCAGCCCCCTTCCTGCGGGGGGTTACAATGAGCAGTTCTTC. This gives the protein CASSPLPAGGYNEQFF.

This clonotype was seen ten or more times. The gene calls are TRBV20-1 and TRBJ1-2; tentatively, D is TRBD1 (5 bases). The V gene's germline CDR1 is DFQATT and CDR2 SNEGSKA (reference sequence). Trimming pared 3 bases from V and 2 bases from J, leaving 10 bases between. The CDR3 contains 13 residues. The CDR3 protein is CSASDAGNYGYTF. Here the CDR3 DNA reads TGCAGTGCTAGCGACGCAGGGAACTATGGCTACACCTTC.

This clonotype was recorded many times. The J gene is TRBJ2-7, the V gene TRBV5-6; TRBD2 matches 7 bases. The CDR3 has 14 amino acids. Losses at the gene ends were 4 bases for V and 7 bases for J; bases not matched to a gene: 11. CDR1 is SGHDT, CDR2 YYEEEE, per germline. The CDR3 DNA reads TGTGCCAGCAGCCACGCGGGGGTAGCGAGGGAGCAGTACTTC. The encoded protein is CASSHAGVAREQYF.

The CDR3 region has the DNA TGCGCCAGCAGCTTGGATTATCCATCCTACGAGCAGTACTTC. Translating it yields CASSLDYPSYEQYF. The chain recombines TRBV5-1 with TRBJ2-7; D is uncertain. The CDR3 runs 14 residues. In germline, CDR1 is SGHRS, CDR2 YFSETQ. V dropped 0 bases and J dropped 1 base, with 8 bases sitting between them.

This clonotype was found many times. The V and J genes are TRBV7-2 and TRBJ2-3, with 7 bases lining up with TRBD2. The V and J ends lost 4 bases and 4 bases, in that order; junction bases with no gene match: 8. Germline V gene data show CDR1 as SGHTA and CDR2 as FQGNSA. The CDR3 spans 15 residues. CDR3 sequence: CASSSWVAGSDTQYF. The CDR3 DNA reads as TGTGCCAGCAGCTCTTGGGTAGCGGGTTCAGATACGCAGTATTTT. Looking up the rest from reference TRBV7-2 and TRBJ2-3 gives the full variable domain: GAGVSQSPSNKVTEKGKDVELRCDPISGHTALYWYRQSLGQGLEFLIYFQGNSAPDKSGLPSDRFSAERTGGSVSTLTIQRTQQEDSAVYLCASSSWVAGSDTQYFGPGTRLTVL.

There are many counts of this clonotype. The chain recombines TRBV6-6 with TRBJ2-7; 10 bases agree with TRBD1. The CDR3 runs 16 residues. Looked up from germline, CDR1 is MNHNY and CDR2 is SVGAGI (reference sequence). V lost 5 bases to trimming and J lost 5 bases; unmatched junction nucleotides: 12. CDR3 nucleotides: TGTGCCAGCAGTCCCACTTATGGGACAGGGGTTAACGAGCAGTACTTC. Translated, it gives CASSPTYGTGVNEQYF.

The chain is built from TRBV5-1 and TRBJ2-3; D ambiguous. Germline-derived CDR1 and CDR2 are SGHRS and YFSETQ. Deletions cut 7 bases from V and 6 bases from J, with 9 bases between. There are 11 residues in the CDR3. CDR3 loop: CASPRNDTQYF. CDR3 DNA: TGCGCCAGCCCCAGGAATGATACGCAGTATTTT.

This clonotype appeared many times. This sequence joins TRBV6-2 or TRBV6-3 and TRBJ2-5; D remains ambiguous. This CDR3 contains 12 residues. Germline V CDR1 and CDR2: MNHEY, SVGEGT. With 1 base removed from V and 4 bases from J, the gap between germline ends came to 4 bases. The CDR3 loop is CASSYYLETQYF. CDR3 bases: TGTGCCAGCAGTTACTATTTAGAGACCCAGTACTTC.

This clonotype was counted ten times or more. The V and J genes are TRBV20-1 and TRBJ2-3, with 8 bases lining up with TRBD2. With V trimmed by 7 bases and J by 2 bases, 5 bases remained unmatched. CDR1 is DFQATT and CDR2 is SNEGSKA in the germline V gene (reference sequence). The CDR3 length is 13 residues. The CDR3 sequence: CSGISGTTDTQYF. The CDR3 DNA is TGCAGTGGTATTAGCGGGACCACAGATACGCAGTATTTT.

The sample holds many counts of this clonotype. This chain connects TRBV15 to TRBJ2-5; D call uncertain. The CDR3 totals 13 residues. In germline, CDR1 is LNHNV, CDR2 YYDKDF (reference sequence). Trimming shortened V by 5 bases and J by 2 bases, and 9 bases separated the two germline ends. The CDR3 nucleotides read TGTGCCACCAGCCCATGGGGACAAGAGACCCAGTACTTC. Its translation is CATSPWGQETQYF.

In this sample, this clonotype turned up many times. The J gene is TRBJ2-3, the V gene TRBV24-1, with 9 bases aligning to TRBD1. V gave up 3 bases and J gave up 6 bases; unmatched junction bases: 9. The CDR3 is 16 amino acids. CDR1 is KGHDR, CDR2 SFDVKD, per germline. The CDR3 bases are TGTGCCACCAGTGATCCCCGGGACAGGGTTAAGGATACGCAGTATTTT. This codes for CATSDPRDRVKDTQYF.

This clonotype has at least ten counts. The chain recombines TRBV29-1 with TRBJ1-1, with TRBD1 identical over 7 bases. V lost 6 bases, J lost 4 bases, and 5 bases stayed unmatched. CDR3 length: 12 residues. Germline V lookup: CDR1 SQVTM, CDR2 ANQGSEA. In DNA form, the CDR3 reads TGCAGCGTCGGGACAGCGGGCACTGAAGCTTTCTTT. Its translation: CSVGTAGTEAFF. Full variable domain (outside the CDR3, taken from reference TRBV29-1 and TRBJ1-1): SAVISQKPSRDICQRGTSLTIQCQVDSQVTMMFWYRQQPGQSLTLIATANQGSEATYESGFVIDKFPISRPNLTFSTLTVSNMSPEDSSIYLCSVGTAGTEAFFGQGTRLTVV.